Listed here are 30 T cell receptor beta chains from one sample, sequenced in a study of technical replicates of blood from a handful of donors. Assay used: immunoSEQ multiplex PCR; TCRdb lists only in-frame clones, some missing. The repertoire holds under 70,000 clones, with approximately 90% as singletons. Sequencing was done on a sample of PBMCs. The receptors shown here come from a human donor in good health. Some clones in this sample may be carry-over from other donors' samples.

V usage is TRBV6-1 and J usage is TRBJ2-5; D perhaps matches TRBD2 (5 bases). The end of the DNA fits TRBJ2-7 better, so the J call may be wrong. Per the germline V gene, CDR1 is MNHNS and CDR2 is SASEGT. The CDR3 has 15 amino acids. The CDR3 bases are TGTGCCAGCAGCGCTTTTTCCGGGGAAGCCTACGAGCAGTACTTC. As protein: CASSAFSGEAYEQYF.

Comments on this clone: At one end, the junction sequence differs from germline, possibly due to a read error. This chain joins TRBV29-1 and TRBJ1-1; 7 nucleotides line up with TRBD1. Germline V gene data show CDR1 as SQVTM and CDR2 as ANQGSEA. The length of the CDR3 is 12 residues. The DNA of the CDR3 is TGCAGCGTCGAAGACAGGGTCACTGAAGCTTTCTTT. This translates into CSVEDRVTEAFF.

The V call is TRBV6-5, the J call TRBJ2-4; TRBD2 matches 12 bases. The CDR3 is made up of 15 amino acids. The germline V gene has CDR1 MNHEY and CDR2 SVGAGI. Trimming took 5 bases from V and 1 from J; bases not matched to a gene: 0. The CDR3 DNA reads as TGTGCCAGCAGTCTAGCGGGAGGGGCCAAAAACATTCAGTACTTC. Translation gives CASSLAGGAKNIQYF.

This rearrangement joins TRBV10-1 to TRBJ2-1; D is perhaps TRBD2 (6 bases). Trimming shortened V by 11 bases and J by 2 bases, and 10 bases separated the two germline ends. This CDR3 spans 12 amino acids. The germline V gene encodes CDR1 WNHNN and CDR2 SYGVQD (reference sequence). The CDR3 bases are TGCGCCCCTGGGGGGACCTACAATGAGCAGTTCTTC. It is translated as CAPGGTYNEQFF.

The chain joins TRBV29-1 to TRBJ2-1, with 10 bases aligning to TRBD2. CDR3 size: 13 residues. Per the germline V gene, CDR1 is SQVTM and CDR2 is ANQGSEA. Losses at the gene ends were 5 bases for V and 6 bases for J; bases not matched to a gene: 4. The CDR3 region is CSVRASGSNEQFF. The CDR3 DNA reads as TGCAGCGTTCGGGCTAGCGGGAGCAATGAGCAGTTCTTC.

This chain uses TRBV7-6 with TRBJ1-1, with a weak D call TRBD1 (5 bases). Trimming pared 3 bases from V and 4 bases from J, leaving 12 bases between. Germline V gives CDR1 SGHVS, CDR2 FNYEAQ. The CDR3 has 14 amino acids. The CDR3 DNA reads TGTGCCAGCAGCTTGGACATATCTGGCACTGAAGCTTTCTTT. Amino acid sequence: CASSLDISGTEAFF.

The rearrangement joins TRBV9 to TRBJ2-7; 7 positions agree with TRBD1. J lost 3 bases, V lost 2 bases, and 5 bases had no gene match. Germline CDR1 SGDLS, CDR2 YYNGEE. The CDR3 length is 14 residues. The CDR3 DNA follows: TGTGCCAGCAGCGTGGATCACAGGGGCTACGAGCAGTACTTC. It codes for CASSVDHRGYEQYF.

The rearrangement uses TRBV4-1 and TRBJ2-1, with D possibly being TRBD1 (5 bases). The V end was cut by 8 bases, the J end by 0 bases, with 20 bases between. The CDR3 totals 17 residues. In germline, CDR1 is MGHRA, CDR2 YSYEKL. Written as DNA, the CDR3 is TGCGCCAGCGATAAGCTAGGGGTAGGGCCCTCCTACAATGAGCAGTTCTTC. This sequence encodes CASDKLGVGPSYNEQFF.

The chain combines TRBV7-9 with TRBJ2-5; 10 bases are shared with TRBD1. Germline CDR1 is SEHNR and CDR2 is FQNEAQ (reference sequence). After removal of 1 base from V and 5 bases from J, the junction contained 4 bases not matched to a gene. This CDR3 has 15 amino acids. The CDR3 coding sequence is TGTGCCAGCAGCTTAGTAGGGGACAGGGGCGAGACCCAGTACTTC. Translated: CASSLVGDRGETQYF.

The rearrangement uses TRBV2 and TRBJ2-1; 8 nucleotides line up with TRBD1. CDR1 and CDR2 from the germline V gene are SNHLY and FYNNEI. Unmatched junction bases numbered 13, after V lost 6 bases and J lost 6 bases. The CDR3 spans 16 residues. The CDR3, as DNA: TGTGCCAGCAGGCCTCAGGGAACAGGGGGATCCAATGAGCAGTTCTTC. Translating it yields CASRPQGTGGSNEQFF.

The chain uses TRBV5-1 and TRBJ2-3; TRBD1 might be the D (6 bases). Trimming stripped 4 bases from V and 5 bases from J, with 17 bases between. CDR1 is SGHRS, CDR2 YFSETQ, per germline. CDR3 length equals 15 residues. The CDR3: CASSLRGRDRDTQYF. The DNA for the CDR3 is TGCGCCAGCAGCCTGAGGGGGAGAGACCGAGATACGCAGTATTTT.

The CDR3 DNA sequence: TGCACCAGCAGCCAGGCCGAGCAGTACTTC. Protein product: CTSSQAEQYF. This chain links TRBV1 with TRBJ2-7; TRBD1 was called by the table and not checked on the DNA. TRBV1 is a listed pseudogene. The CDR3 runs 10 residues.

V is TRBV6-1 and J is TRBJ1-2; 9 nucleotides align to TRBD1. V trimming: 2 bases; J trimming: 8 bases; junction bases outside the gene matches: 3. This CDR3 is 13 amino acids long. The germline CDR1 and CDR2 sequences are MNHNS and SASEGT. This CDR3 reads CASSERDRDGYTF. The CDR3 DNA follows: TGTGCCAGCAGTGAAAGGGACAGGGACGGCTACACCTTC.

This chain joins TRBV7-2 and TRBJ2-5, with D hard to call. There are 14 residues in the CDR3. The germline V gene has CDR1 SGHTA and CDR2 FQGNSA. V gave up 5 bases and J gave up 5 bases, with 15 bases separating them. CDR3 amino acids: CASSKIARMETQYF. The CDR3 DNA follows: TGTGCCAGCAGCAAAATTGCCAGGATGGAGACCCAGTACTTC.

The chain is built from TRBV18 and TRBJ2-5; D remains unclear. The CDR3 totals 14 residues. Trimming took off 5 bases at V and 2 bases at J, with 12 bases between the two ends. Germline lookup yields CDR1 KGHSH and CDR2 LQKENI. The CDR3, as DNA: TGTGCCAGCTCAGACTTTTCCGTACAAGAGACCCAGTACTTC. Translation gives CASSDFSVQETQYF.

The chain joins TRBV6-5 to TRBJ1-4; D possibly corresponds to TRBD1 (6 bases). Trimming pared 6 bases from V and 6 bases from J, leaving 17 bases between. Germline V gene sequence: CDR1 MNHEY, CDR2 SVGAGI. The CDR3 extends over 15 amino acids. For the CDR3, the DNA is TGTGCCAGCAGGTCCAAGGGGGATAGCTATGAAAAACTGTTTTTT. It translates to CASRSKGDSYEKLFF.

DNA of the CDR3: TGTGCCTGGAGCCGCCGGGACAGGGAGTTCAATGAGCAGTTCTTC. Protein product: CAWSRRDREFNEQFF. The rearrangement links TRBV30 to TRBJ2-1; 9 nucleotides match TRBD1. Germline CDR1 is GTSNPN and CDR2 is SVGIG (reference sequence). The V segment lost 3 bases and the J segment 6 bases; nucleotides outside the gene matches: 9. The CDR3 length is 15 residues.

J is TRBJ2-1 and V is TRBV4-1; D possibly corresponds to TRBD2 (6 bases). V lost 1 base, J lost 8 bases, and 12 bases lay in between. The germline CDR1 and CDR2 sequences are MGHRA and YSYEKL. This CDR3 region has 14 residues. CDR3 loop: CASSQGGGVHEQFF. In DNA form, the CDR3 reads TGCGCCAGCAGCCAAGGGGGCGGGGTCCATGAGCAGTTCTTC.

This clone was observed once. This chain uses TRBV7-8 with TRBJ1-5, with a possible D match to TRBD1 (6 bases). This CDR3 spans 13 amino acids. In germline, CDR1 is SGHVS, CDR2 FQNEAQ. V was cut by 4 bases and J by 4 bases, with 8 bases left in between. The CDR3 loop is CASSSQGNQPQHF. The CDR3 DNA reads TGTGCCAGCAGCTCGCAGGGGAATCAGCCCCAGCATTTT.

This clone appeared many times. This rearrangement joins TRBV6-5 to TRBJ1-1, with D uncertain. The CDR3 covers 12 residues. Germline V CDR1 and CDR2: MNHEY, SVGAGI. V was pared by 4 bases and J by 7 bases, with 10 bases between. The CDR3 sequence is CASSSITYEAFF. CDR3 in DNA: TGTGCCAGCAGTTCCATCACTTATGAAGCTTTCTTT.

This chain joins TRBV2 and TRBJ2-2; D unresolved. Trimming shortened V by 6 bases and J by 1 base, and 12 bases separated the two germline ends. The germline CDR1 and CDR2 sequences are SNHLY and FYNNEI. The CDR3 extends over 15 amino acids. The CDR3: CASRRKTLNTGELFF. The CDR3 DNA reads as TGTGCCAGCAGGAGAAAGACACTGAACACCGGGGAGCTGTTTTTT.

This chain connects TRBV6-1 to TRBJ2-7, with D maybe TRBD2 (5 bases). Germline values: CDR1 MNHNS, CDR2 SASEGT. The germline V and J ends were trimmed by 0 bases and 1 base, with 16 bases remaining between them. This CDR3 has 17 amino acids. CDR3: CASSEALRTVRSYEQYF. The CDR3 coding sequence is TGTGCCAGCAGTGAAGCGCTCAGGACTGTTAGGTCCTACGAGCAGTACTTC.

The V and J genes are TRBV27 and TRBJ1-6; 8 bases align to TRBD1. V shed 6 bases, J shed 11 bases, and the junction held 6 bases outside the gene matches. CDR3 length: 13 amino acids. CDR1 and CDR2 from the germline V gene are MNHEY and SMNVEV (reference sequence). CDR3 sequence (DNA): TGTGCCAGCAGAGGACAGGGAGCAACACCCCTCCACTTT. Translated, it gives CASRGQGATPLHF.

This clone came up once. The J gene is TRBJ2-3, the V gene TRBV7-9; 12 bases align to TRBD1. V gave up 4 bases and J gave up 4 bases; unmatched junction bases: 6. The CDR3 consists of 16 residues. Germline CDR1 reads SEHNR; CDR2 reads FQNEAQ (reference sequence). The CDR3 DNA sequence: TGTGCCAGCAGCTCGGGGACAGGGGGCAGAGCAGATACGCAGTATTTT. Translated, it gives CASSSGTGGRADTQYF.

The V call is TRBV9, the J call TRBJ2-1, with 9 bases matching TRBD2. Germline loops: CDR1 SGDLS, CDR2 YYNGEE. The junction had 7 bases not matched to a gene; V was cut back by 3 bases and J by 6 bases. This CDR3 has 15 residues. In nucleotides, the CDR3 is TGTGCCAGCAGCGCCGCTGGGACTAGCAGCAATGAGCAGTTCTTC. Residues: CASSAAGTSSNEQFF.

This chain uses TRBV2 with TRBJ2-3, with a weak D call TRBD2 (5 bases). The CDR3 covers 12 residues. Trimming removed 6 bases at V and 8 bases at J, with 12 bases between. The V gene's germline CDR1 is SNHLY and CDR2 FYNNEI. DNA of the CDR3: TGTGCCAGCAGCGATCGGACTCGTACGCAGTATTTT. This translates into CASSDRTRTQYF.

The chain employs TRBV7-2 and TRBJ1-2, with 10 bases identical to TRBD1. The CDR3 runs 14 residues. CDR1 SGHTA and CDR2 FQGNSA come from the germline V gene. V lost 7 bases, J lost 8 bases, and 10 bases stayed unmatched. CDR3 bases: TGTGCCAGCACCCCAACCGGGACAGGGGCAGGCTACACCTTC. Residues: CASTPTGTGAGYTF.

The chain joins TRBV6-1 to TRBJ1-2; possibly TRBD1 for D (6 bases). The CDR3 length is 13 residues. The germline V and J ends were trimmed by 6 bases and 8 bases, with 16 bases remaining between them. Germline CDR1 MNHNS, CDR2 SASEGT. CDR3 protein: CASRGTSGGGYTF. CDR3 bases: TGTGCCAGCAGAGGGACCTCGGGGGGCGGCTACACCTTC.

The chain couples TRBV2 to TRBJ2-5; 9 nucleotides match TRBD1. The CDR3 sequence is 13 residues long. J gave up 4 bases and V 6 bases, and 3 bases lay outside the gene matches. Germline CDR1 reads SNHLY; CDR2 reads FYNNEI. Here the CDR3 DNA reads TGTGCCAGCAGCGCGGACAGGGGAGAGACCCAGTACTTC. This codes for CASSADRGETQYF.

The rearrangement uses TRBV6-5 and TRBJ1-2; D perhaps matches TRBD1 (5 bases). The ends were cut back, 4 bases at V and 6 bases at J, with 15 bases in the middle. This CDR3 is 14 amino acids long. Germline V gene sequence: CDR1 MNHEY, CDR2 SVGAGI. The CDR3 protein is CASSSPGRVDGYTF. The CDR3 DNA reads TGTGCCAGCAGTTCCCCCGGCAGGGTTGATGGCTACACCTTC.